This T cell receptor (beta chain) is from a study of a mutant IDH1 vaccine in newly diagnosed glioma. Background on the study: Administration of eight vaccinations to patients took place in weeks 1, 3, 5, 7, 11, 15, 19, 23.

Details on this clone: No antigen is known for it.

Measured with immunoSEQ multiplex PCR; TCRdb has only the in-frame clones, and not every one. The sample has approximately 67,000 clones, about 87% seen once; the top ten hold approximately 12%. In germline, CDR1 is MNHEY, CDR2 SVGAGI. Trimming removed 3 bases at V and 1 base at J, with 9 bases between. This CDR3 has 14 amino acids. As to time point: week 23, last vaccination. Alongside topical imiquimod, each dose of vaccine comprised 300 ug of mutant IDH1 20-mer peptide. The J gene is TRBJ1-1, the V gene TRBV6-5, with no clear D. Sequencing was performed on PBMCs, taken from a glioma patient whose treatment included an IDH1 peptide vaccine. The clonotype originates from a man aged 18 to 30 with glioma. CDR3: CASSYISGNTEAFF. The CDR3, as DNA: TGTGCCAGCAGTTATATTTCGGGGAACACTGAAGCTTTCTTT.